The 8 T cell receptor beta chains below all came from one sample that was sequenced in a study of blood T cells in healthy people across ages. Through a sample-barcoded 5' primer and a J-beta primer mix, a second PCR was run for roughly 7 to 12 cycles. TCRdb re-called the 5' RACE reads through MiXCR, storing one row per CDR3 protein. This table has hundreds of thousands of distinct CDR3 sequences, over 45% appearing once. The source material was blood. The receptors stem from a woman aged 55-70 years in good health.

This clonotype was seen more than once but under ten times. A read error may produce the germline difference seen at one junction end. The chain recombines TRBV29-1 with TRBJ2-7, with TRBD1 identical over 9 bases. CDR3 size: 14 residues. Looked up from germline, CDR1 is SQVTM and CDR2 is ANQGSEA. The CDR3 sequence: CSVGSGTGLREQYF. The CDR3 DNA follows: TGCAGTGTTGGTTCCGGGACAGGGCTTCGCGAGCAGTACTTC.

This chain uses TRBV9 with TRBJ2-7, with D hard to call. Per germline, CDR1 SGDLS and CDR2 YYNGEE. The CDR3 loop spans 15 amino acids. Trimming pared 0 bases from V and 2 bases from J, leaving 12 bases between. The CDR3 loop is CASSVGTAHTYEQYF. The CDR3 nucleotides read TGTGCCAGCAGCGTAGGGACCGCGCATACCTACGAGCAGTACTTC.

The rearrangement joins TRBV3-1 to TRBJ2-1; possibly TRBD1 for D (6 bases). The CDR3 length is 17 residues. V gave up 6 bases and J gave up 0 bases, with 18 bases separating them. The germline gives CDR1 LGHDT, CDR2 YNNKEL (reference sequence). The CDR3: CASSHRTGTTSYNEQFF. For the CDR3, the DNA is TGTGCCAGCAGTCACCGCACCGGGACAACCTCCTACAATGAGCAGTTCTTC.

This chain connects TRBV28 to TRBJ2-3, with 9 positions matching TRBD2. The V gene's germline CDR1 is MDHEN and CDR2 SYDVKM. V was clipped by 4 bases and J by 7 bases; unmatched bases: 12. The CDR3 sequence is 16 residues long. The CDR3 coding sequence is TGTGCCAGCAGTTCAAAGACTGGCGGGAGGGCCTATACGCAGTATTTT. This translates into CASSSKTGGRAYTQYF.

V is TRBV10-3 and J is TRBJ1-1; TRBD1 is a possible D gene (6 bases). V gave up 6 bases and J gave up 1 base, with 15 bases separating them. This CDR3 comprises 15 residues. Germline loops: CDR1 ENHRY, CDR2 SYGVKD. Here the CDR3 reads CAIRRGALGNTEAFF. The CDR3, as DNA: TGTGCCATCAGAAGGGGGGCCCTTGGGAACACTGAAGCTTTCTTT.

The CDR3 protein is CSVGLAGGLSYEQYF. CDR3 DNA: TGCAGCGTGGGACTAGCGGGAGGTTTATCCTACGAGCAGTACTTC. The chain couples TRBV29-1 to TRBJ2-7; 15 bases are a match to TRBD2. The CDR3 covers 15 residues. Unmatched junction bases numbered 4, after V lost 6 bases and J lost 1 base. The germline CDR1 and CDR2 sequences are SQVTM and ANQGSEA.

This clonotype has only a few counts. This chain links TRBV28 with TRBJ1-5; TRBD1 is a possible D gene (5 bases). This CDR3 contains 12 residues. Germline loops: CDR1 MDHEN, CDR2 SYDVKM. Trimming took 8 bases from V and 2 from J, leaving 7 bases between them. CDR3 coding DNA: TGTGCCAGCTTCAGGGGCAATCAGCCCCAGCATTTT. It codes for CASFRGNQPQHF.

This clonotype was detected only a few times. This sequence joins TRBV10-3 and TRBJ2-5, with no clear D. The V end lost 7 bases, the J end lost 3 bases, and 12 bases lay between the germline ends. The CDR3 length is 13 residues. Germline V gives CDR1 ENHRY, CDR2 SYGVKD. The CDR3 DNA follows: TGTGCCATCACCTCGAATACCGAAGAGACCCAGTACTTC. It specifies CAITSNTEETQYF.